This passage covers 23 T cell receptor beta chains from one sample sequenced in a study of shared clonotypes between healthy human individuals. CD45RO-negative cells were positively selected for CCR7, leaving out terminally differentiated effector memory CD45RA+ cells. Assay: immunoSEQ multiplex PCR; the TCRdb copy retains only in-frame clones and omits some. The sample records about 590,000 clones, roughly 96% being singletons. The specimen sequenced was naive CD8+ T cells sorted from blood. The receptors were gathered from a woman aged 25 to 45 in good health.

The chain employs TRBV6-1 and TRBJ2-1, with D perhaps given as TRBD1 or TRBD2 (5 bases each). V lost 4 bases and J lost 9, with 16 bases in between. Germline V gene sequence: CDR1 MNHNS, CDR2 SASEGT. CDR3 length: 14 residues. CDR3 sequence reads: CASSGAHGDGEQFF. The CDR3 nucleotides are TGTGCCAGCAGTGGGGCGCACGGGGACGGTGAGCAGTTCTTC.

This chain's CDR3 is CASSTPPDQETQYF. The CDR3 DNA reads TGTGCCAGCAGCACCCCGCCCGACCAAGAGACCCAGTACTTC. This chain joins TRBV5-6 and TRBJ2-5; D uncertain. V lost 4 bases and J 0 bases, leaving 10 bases between the germline ends. CDR3 length: 14 amino acids. Germline V lookup: CDR1 SGHDT, CDR2 YYEEEE.

V usage is TRBV5-6 and J usage is TRBJ2-1, with 10 bases fitting TRBD2. V shed 1 base and J 2 bases; nucleotides not matched to a gene: 6. The CDR3 runs 17 residues. The V gene's germline CDR1 is SGHDT and CDR2 YYEEEE. This CDR3 reads CASSLSLAGGTYNEQFF. CDR3 coding DNA: TGTGCCAGCAGCTTGTCATTAGCGGGAGGCACCTACAATGAGCAGTTCTTC.

This sequence joins TRBV28 and TRBJ2-2; 7 bases match TRBD1. CDR1 is MDHEN and CDR2 is SYDVKM in the germline V gene. Trimming took 8 bases from V and 6 from J; bases not matched to a gene: 18. The CDR3 has 17 residues. The CDR3 region has the DNA TGTGCCAGCTCGGGACAGAACCATCCGAACTCGGCCGGGGAGCTGTTTTTT. This gives the protein CASSGQNHPNSAGELFF.

This chain joins TRBV29-1 and TRBJ1-1, with a tentative D call TRBD1 (5 bases). Per the germline V gene, CDR1 is SQVTM and CDR2 is ANQGSEA. This CDR3 spans 14 amino acids. The ends were cut back, 4 bases at V and 1 base at J, with 13 bases in the middle. The CDR3 is CSVVARGGNTEAFF. The CDR3, as DNA: TGCAGCGTTGTGGCAAGGGGTGGGAACACTGAAGCTTTCTTT.

This chain connects TRBV2 to TRBJ2-2; TRBD2 aligns across 12 bases. This CDR3 spans 18 amino acids. The V segment lost 7 bases and the J segment 7 bases; nucleotides outside the gene matches: 16. In germline, CDR1 is SNHLY, CDR2 FYNNEI. In nucleotides, the CDR3 is TGTGCCAGCACCAGGCGGAGGCTAGCGGGAGGGCCGGGCGGGGAGCTGTTTTTT. Translation: CASTRRRLAGGPGGELFF.

The chain combines TRBV27 with TRBJ2-6, with D hard to call. The CDR3 covers 16 residues. In germline, CDR1 is MNHEY, CDR2 SMNVEV (reference sequence). The V and J ends lost 2 bases and 2 bases respectively, with 10 bases between them. CDR3 coding DNA: TGTGCCAGCAGTTTAACGACGCGGACTGGGGCCAACGTCCTGACTTTC. The encoded protein is CASSLTTRTGANVLTF.

The chain uses TRBV27 and TRBJ2-3; perhaps TRBD1 as D (5 bases). The V end was cut by 0 bases, the J end by 8 bases, with 12 bases between. The CDR3 totals 14 residues. Germline V gene sequence: CDR1 MNHEY, CDR2 SMNVEV (reference sequence). In DNA form, the CDR3 reads TGTGCCAGCAGTTTATCGACGCAGGGAAGTACGCAGTATTTT. Protein product: CASSLSTQGSTQYF.

The chain links TRBV6-1 to TRBJ1-1; D is uncertain. With 3 bases removed from V and 2 bases from J, the gap between germline ends came to 7 bases. Germline CDR1 and CDR2: MNHNS and SASEGT. The CDR3 runs to 13 residues. CDR3 residues: CASSDLGNTEAFF. CDR3 bases: TGTGCCAGCAGTGATTTGGGAAACACTGAAGCTTTCTTT.

The rearrangement uses TRBV11-2 and TRBJ2-7, with D possibly being TRBD1 (5 bases). Germline CDR1 SGHAT, CDR2 FQNNGV. The CDR3 has 13 residues. Trimming left V 3 bases short and J 3 bases short, with 9 bases between. The CDR3: CASSLGPVYEQYF. CDR3 DNA sequence: TGTGCCAGCAGCTTGGGGCCTGTCTACGAGCAGTACTTC.

This chain uses TRBV14 with TRBJ1-5; D is possibly TRBD1 (6 bases). Germline CDR1 and CDR2: SGHDN and FVKESK. The CDR3 consists of 15 residues. The V end was cut by 1 base, the J end by 5 bases, with 12 bases between. The CDR3 protein is CASSQGYRVHQPQHF. CDR3 sequence (DNA): TGTGCCAGCAGCCAAGGCTACAGGGTTCATCAGCCCCAGCATTTT.

This chain links TRBV14 with TRBJ1-1; D is uncertain. This CDR3 is built from 14 residues. V lost 2 bases and J lost 3, with 10 bases in between. The germline CDR1 and CDR2 sequences are SGHDN and FVKESK. In nucleotides, the CDR3 is TGTGCCAGCAGCCAAAATACTGCTCACACTGAAGCTTTCTTT. Its translation: CASSQNTAHTEAFF.

The chain recombines TRBV19 with TRBJ2-7, with 9 bases matching TRBD1. The germline V gene has CDR1 LNHDA and CDR2 SQIVND (reference sequence). The ends lost 4 bases at V and 1 base at J; junction bases unmatched: 11. The CDR3 is made up of 17 amino acids. CDR3 sequence: CASSTSSDRGNSYEQYF. The CDR3 coding sequence is TGTGCCAGTAGTACCTCCAGCGACAGGGGGAATTCCTACGAGCAGTACTTC.

The chain carries TRBV28 and TRBJ2-7; D is undetermined. This CDR3 is 16 amino acids long. Germline V CDR1 and CDR2: MDHEN, SYDVKM. V lost 5 bases to trimming and J lost 3 bases, with 20 bases between them. The CDR3 DNA is TGTGCCAGCAGTCCTCTTGACGAGAACCACTTCTACGAGCAGTACTTC. Translation: CASSPLDENHFYEQYF.

V and J are TRBV28 and TRBJ2-5; 10 nucleotides line up with TRBD1. V shed 6 bases, J shed 5 bases, and the junction held 9 bases outside the gene matches. The length of the CDR3 is 15 residues. CDR1 and CDR2 (germline): MDHEN, SYDVKM. CDR3 nucleotide sequence: TGTGCCAGCAGAGCGGGACAGGGGTTTCATGAGACCCAGTACTTC. Residues: CASRAGQGFHETQYF. Full variable domain (outside the CDR3, taken from reference TRBV28 and TRBJ2-5): DVKVTQSSRYLVKRTGEKVFLECVQDMDHENMFWYRQDPGLGLRLIYFSYDVKMKEKGDIPEGYSVSREKKERFSLILESASTNQTSMYLCASRAGQGFHETQYFGPGTRLLVL.

The chain uses TRBV2 and TRBJ1-4, with D uncertain. The CDR3 is 12 residues long. Germline V lookup: CDR1 SNHLY, CDR2 FYNNEI. Trimming removed 6 bases from V and 14 bases from J, with 16 bases in between. The CDR3 loop reads CASRNSTALLFF. The CDR3 DNA sequence: TGTGCCAGCAGGAATTCCACGGCCCTTCTGTTTTTT. Complete variable domain (other parts from reference TRBV2 and TRBJ1-4): EPEVTQTPSHQVTQMGQEVILRCVPISNHLYFYWYRQILGQKVEFLVSFYNNEISEKSEIFDDQFSVERPDGSNFTLKIRSTKLEDSAMYFCASRNSTALLFFGSGTQLSVL.

This chain joins TRBV28 and TRBJ2-7, with a possible D match to TRBD1 (8 bases). CDR3 length: 16 amino acids. Germline lookup yields CDR1 MDHEN and CDR2 SYDVKM. Trimming shortened V by 3 bases and J by 2 bases, and 17 bases separated the two germline ends. CDR3 protein: CASSFRSGGQAYEQYF. DNA for the CDR3: TGTGCCAGCAGTTTTAGGTCGGGGGGACAGGCCTACGAGCAGTACTTC.

This clone appeared a few times. The sample has other DNA sequences that encode this CDR3 too. This chain connects TRBV7-9 to TRBJ1-1; a possible D gene is TRBD1 (5 bases). This CDR3 spans 12 amino acids. Between the trimmed V and J ends, which lost 3 bases and 6 bases, there was a span of 8 bases. CDR1 and CDR2 from the germline V gene are SEHNR and FQNEAQ (reference sequence). This CDR3 is CASSLGGAEAFF. The CDR3, as DNA: TGTGCCAGCAGCTTGGGGGGAGCTGAAGCTTTCTTT.

In this sample, this clone turned up once. Other DNA sequences in the same sample also yield this CDR3. The J gene is TRBJ2-7, the V gene TRBV11-2; 11 bases match TRBD2. Germline CDR1 SGHAT, CDR2 FQNNGV. V gave up 5 bases and J gave up 0 bases; unmatched junction bases: 0. This CDR3 has 14 amino acids. CDR3: CASSTSGSSYEQYF. The CDR3 nucleotides are TGTGCCAGCAGCACTAGCGGGAGCTCCTACGAGCAGTACTTC. Using reference TRBV11-2 and TRBJ2-7 for the parts outside the CDR3, the full variable domain is EAGVAQSPRYKIIEKRQSVAFWCNPISGHATLYWYQQILGQGPKLLIQFQNNGVVDDSQLPKDRFSAERLKGVDSTLKIQPAKLEDSAVYLCASSTSGSSYEQYFGPGTRLTVT.

The V call is TRBV5-6, the J call TRBJ2-1; either TRBD1 or TRBD2 may supply D (6 bases each). The V end lost 4 bases, the J end lost 7 bases, and 21 bases lay between the germline ends. Germline CDR1 SGHDT, CDR2 YYEEEE. The CDR3 runs 16 residues. The CDR3 loop is CASSPPGALDTNEQFF. CDR3 nucleotides: TGTGCCAGCAGCCCCCCGGGGGCCCTTGATACGAATGAGCAGTTCTTC. The whole variable domain, filled in from reference TRBV5-6 and TRBJ2-1, reads DAGVTQSPTHLIKTRGQQVTLRCSPKSGHDTVSWYQQALGQGPQFIFQYYEEEERQRGNFPDRFSGHQFPNYSSELNVNALLLGDSALYLCASSPPGALDTNEQFFGPGTRLTVL.

This clone has just a few counts. The DNA for the CDR3 is TGTGCCAGCAGCCAAGATTGGGCGGGAGAGCAGTACTTC. Protein product: CASSQDWAGEQYF. The chain couples TRBV14 to TRBJ2-7; TRBD2 might be the D (6 bases). This CDR3 comprises 13 residues. Trimming pared 0 bases from V and 7 bases from J, leaving 10 bases between. Germline lookup yields CDR1 SGHDN and CDR2 FVKESK. The full variable domain, with the rest looked up from reference TRBV14 and TRBJ2-7, is EAGVTQFPSHSVIEKGQTVTLRCDPISGHDNLYWYRRVMGKEIKFLLHFVKESKQDESGMPNNRFLAERTGGTYSTLKVQPAELEDSGVYFCASSQDWAGEQYFGPGTRLTVT.

V gene TRBV2 combines with J gene TRBJ2-1; D not certain. The CDR3 is 13 residues long. V was clipped by 4 bases and J by 4 bases, with 8 bases between them. Germline V gives CDR1 SNHLY, CDR2 FYNNEI. The CDR3 loop reads CASSVGPYNEQFF. CDR3 nucleotide sequence: TGTGCCAGCAGTGTCGGACCGTACAATGAGCAGTTCTTC.

Regarding this clone: The sample contains more than one DNA sequence encoding this CDR3. The V and J genes are TRBV27 and TRBJ2-7; D may be TRBD1 (5 bases). The CDR3 consists of 13 residues. V was shortened by 3 bases and J by 1 base, with 7 bases between the two germline ends. From germline, CDR1 is MNHEY and CDR2 SMNVEV (reference sequence). The CDR3 sequence is CASSFQGSYEQYF. In nucleotides, the CDR3 is TGTGCCAGCAGTTTTCAGGGATCCTACGAGCAGTACTTC.